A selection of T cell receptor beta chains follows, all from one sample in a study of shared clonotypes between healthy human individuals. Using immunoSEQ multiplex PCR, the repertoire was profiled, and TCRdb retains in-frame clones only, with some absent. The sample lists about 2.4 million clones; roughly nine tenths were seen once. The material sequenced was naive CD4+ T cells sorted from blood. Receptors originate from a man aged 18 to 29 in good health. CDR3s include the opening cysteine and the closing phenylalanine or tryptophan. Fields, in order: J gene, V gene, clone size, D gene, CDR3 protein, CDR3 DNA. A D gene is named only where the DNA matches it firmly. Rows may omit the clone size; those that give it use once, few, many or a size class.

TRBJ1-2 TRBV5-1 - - CASSLGGSGNYGYTF TGCGCCAGCAGCTTGGGAGGCAGCGGGAACTATGGCTACACCTTC
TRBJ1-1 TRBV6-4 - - CARETGRLNTEAFF TGTGCCAGGGAGACCGGCAGATTGAACACTGAAGCTTTCTTT
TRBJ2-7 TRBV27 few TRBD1 CASSLGTGSPRHEQYF TGTGCCAGCAGTTTAGGGACAGGGTCCCCTCGGCACGAGCAGTACTTC
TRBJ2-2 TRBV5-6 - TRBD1 CASSFNRGAGTGELFF TGTGCCAGCAGCTTCAACAGGGGCGCGGGCACCGGGGAGCTGTTTTTT
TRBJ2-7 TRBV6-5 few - CASSITPGALYEQYF TGTGCCAGCAGCATAACACCAGGGGCCCTCTACGAGCAGTACTTC
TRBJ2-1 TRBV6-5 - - CASTDDRNNEQFF TGTGCCAGCACCGACGATCGGAACAATGAGCAGTTCTTC
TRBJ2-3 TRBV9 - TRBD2 CASSVGTSGRGWGITDTQYF TGTGCCAGCAGCGTAGGGACTAGCGGGAGAGGTTGGGGGATCACAGATACGCAGTATTTT
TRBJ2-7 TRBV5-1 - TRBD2 CASSQTSASYEQYF TGCGCCAGCAGCCAGACTAGCGCCTCCTACGAGCAGTACTTC
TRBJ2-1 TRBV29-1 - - CSSKGDPYNEQFF TGCAGCTCTAAGGGGGACCCCTACAATGAGCAGTTCTTC
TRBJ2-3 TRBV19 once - CASSIVGSGGTDTQYF TGTGCCAGTAGTATAGTGGGTAGCGGAGGCACAGATACGCAGTATTTT
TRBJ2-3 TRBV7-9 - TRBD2 CASSFPGTRPDTQYF TGTGCCAGCAGTTTTCCCGGGACTAGACCAGATACGCAGTATTTT
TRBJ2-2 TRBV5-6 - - CASSREGVATGELFF TGTGCCAGCAGTCGGGAAGGGGTGGCCACCGGGGAGCTGTTTTTT
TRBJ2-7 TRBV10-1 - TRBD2 CASSGGTSGPYEQYF TGCGCCAGCAGTGGGGGGACTAGCGGACCCTACGAGCAGTACTTC
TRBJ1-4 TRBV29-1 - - CSVIMATNEKLFF TGCAGCGTTATAATGGCAACTAATGAAAAACTGTTTTTT
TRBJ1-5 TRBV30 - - CAWSVGGNQPQHF TGTGCCTGGAGTGTAGGGGGCAATCAGCCCCAGCATTTT
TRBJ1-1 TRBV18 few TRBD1 CASSPDRGAFF TGTGCCAGCTCTCCCGACAGGGGGGCTTTCTTT
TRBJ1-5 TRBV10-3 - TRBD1 CAISEGQGDQPQHF TGTGCCATCAGTGAGGGACAGGGGGATCAGCCCCAGCATTTT
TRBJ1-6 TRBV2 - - CASSEQVSLPLHF TGTGCCAGCAGTGAACAGGTGTCGCTGCCCCTCCACTTT
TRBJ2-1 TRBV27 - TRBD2 CASSFPGGGAIEQFF TGTGCCAGCAGTTTTCCTGGCGGGGGGGCCATTGAGCAGTTCTTC
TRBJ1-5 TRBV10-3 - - CAISGPGQNQPQHF TGTGCCATCAGTGGACCGGGACAAAATCAGCCCCAGCATTTT
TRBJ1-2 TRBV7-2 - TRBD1 CASSLGGGVGYTF TGTGCCAGCAGCTTAGGAGGGGGCGTTGGCTACACCTTC
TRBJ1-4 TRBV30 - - CAWVAGGSTNEKLFF TGTGCCTGGGTAGCCGGGGGCTCTACTAATGAAAAACTGTTTTTT
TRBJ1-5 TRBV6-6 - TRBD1 CASIDRDRGYNQPQHF TGTGCCAGCATAGATAGGGACAGGGGTTACAATCAGCCCCAGCATTTT
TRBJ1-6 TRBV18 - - CASSRQEGGNSPLHF TGTGCCAGCTCTCGCCAGGAGGGGGGTAATTCACCCCTCCACTTT
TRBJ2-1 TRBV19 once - CASSTSSYNEQFF TGTGCCAGTAGTACCTCGAGCTACAATGAGCAGTTCTTC
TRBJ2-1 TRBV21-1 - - CASSKACGSEDEQFF TGTGCCAGCAGCAAAGCGTGCGGGAGTGAAGATGAGCAGTTCTTC
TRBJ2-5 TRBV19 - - CASSTSGSETQYF TGTGCCAGTAGTACAAGCGGCTCCGAGACCCAGTACTTC
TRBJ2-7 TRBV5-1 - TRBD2 CASRPGTSGTYEQYF TGCGCCAGCAGGCCCGGGACTAGCGGAACATACGAGCAGTACTTC